The clone carrying this T cell receptor (beta chain) was counted many times. Its target is unknown. A much larger clone differs by one base, so this may be a read error. Other DNA sequences of this sample code for an identical CDR3. The data were taken from a study of metastatic and nonmetastatic thyroid tumors. As for the study in general: A comparison of repertoires was made across blood and tumor or nodule tissue from malignant and benign thyroid patients.

Original processing methods: Between-group CDR3 differences, defined by clinicopathological status, yielded a distant-metastasis classifier for papillary thyroid cancer. TCRdb re-called clones from the PCR reads using MiXCR. TCRdb, rather than the study authors, made the V and J calls. The sample lists 15,000 to 19,000 clones, 23% occurring once. Germline V CDR1 and CDR2: DFQATT, SNEGSKA (reference sequence). The CDR3 extends over 15 amino acids. V was clipped by 6 bases and J by 5 bases; unmatched bases: 12. Study outcomes and limitations: Malignant thyroid tumors reportedly had TCR beta diversity that was significantly higher than in benign nodules, in blood and tumor.

Treatment of any kind had been given to no patient before thyroid surgery. Specimen: tumor tissue. This clonotype originated in a female donor with papillary thyroid cancer or a benign thyroid nodule (not recorded which). Some clones in this sample may be carry-over from other donors' samples. The chain carries TRBV20-1 and TRBJ2-3, with TRBD1 identical over 9 bases. The CDR3 nucleotides read TGCAGTGCCAGGGACGACAGGGGGGGCGGAGATACGCAGTATTTT. Protein sequence: CSARDDRGGGDTQYF.